The 22 T cell receptor beta chains below all came from one sample that was sequenced in a study of T-cell reconstitution after alpha-beta-depleted transplantation in children. The authors prepared the TCRbeta library with unique molecular identifiers. In TCRdb, the PCR reads were re-called with MiXCR into one record per CDR3 protein. The sample yields roughly 300,000 distinct CDR3 sequences, over 9% seen once. The starting material was PBMCs from the stem cell graft donor, obtained from the stem cell graft. Source of these receptors: a human donor who donated a stem cell graft to a child with acute lymphoblastic leukemia.

The genes are TRBV5-1 and TRBJ2-7; no clear D. There are 13 residues in the CDR3. V lost 0 bases, J lost 2 bases, and 6 bases lay in between. Germline CDR1 reads SGHRS; CDR2 reads YFSETQ. CDR3 protein: CASSLGSAYEQYF. Written as DNA, the CDR3 is TGCGCCAGCAGCTTGGGCAGCGCCTACGAGCAGTACTTC.

This clonotype came up a few times. DNA of the CDR3: TGTGCCATCAGTGACGATATAGCCAAAAACATTCAGTACTTC. Amino acids: CAISDDIAKNIQYF. This rearrangement joins TRBV10-3 to TRBJ2-4; D is undetermined. Germline CDR1 and CDR2: ENHRY and SYGVKD. The CDR3 consists of 14 residues. The V end was cut by 3 bases, the J end by 0 bases, with 6 bases between.

A few counts support this clonotype. The rearrangement joins TRBV2 to TRBJ2-1; 9 nucleotides match TRBD2. CDR3 length: 18 amino acids. Unmatched junction bases numbered 17, after V lost 3 bases and J lost 8 bases. CDR1 is SNHLY and CDR2 is FYNNEI in the germline V gene. Written as DNA, the CDR3 is TGTGCCAGCAGTGACTCTCTAGCGGGGCGGTTAGGGCGTGATGAGCAGTTCTTC. It encodes CASSDSLAGRLGRDEQFF.

This chain uses TRBV12-3 or TRBV12-4 with TRBJ2-7; tentative D call: TRBD2 (6 bases). This CDR3 region has 12 residues. Trimming cost V 8 bases and J 3 bases, with 11 bases left between them. CDR3 DNA: TGTGCCAGCGGCCGGGAGTACTACGAGCAGTACTTC. Its translation: CASGREYYEQYF.

This clonotype has a count of ten or more. V usage is TRBV18 and J usage is TRBJ2-5; D remains unclear. V lost 2 bases and J lost 5, with 18 bases in between. Germline V gene data show CDR1 as KGHSH and CDR2 as LQKENI. The CDR3 spans 16 residues. DNA of the CDR3: TGTGCCAGCTCACCAACCTACGGAGACACACAGGAGACCCAGTACTTC. Encoded protein: CASSPTYGDTQETQYF.

The chain couples TRBV3-1 to TRBJ2-7; TRBD2 might be the D (6 bases). This CDR3 has 14 amino acids. Trimming left V 1 base short and J 6 bases short, with 13 bases between. Germline V gene sequence: CDR1 LGHDT, CDR2 YNNKEL (reference sequence). CDR3 loop: CASSQVFPGVEQYF. CDR3 coding DNA: TGTGCCAGCAGCCAAGTTTTTCCGGGAGTCGAGCAGTACTTC.

In its sample, this clonotype was seen a few times. V and J are TRBV20-1 and TRBJ2-7, with D possibly being TRBD2 (6 bases). V lost 5 bases to trimming and J lost 7 bases, with 15 bases between them. The V gene's germline CDR1 is DFQATT and CDR2 SNEGSKA (reference sequence). The CDR3 contains 12 residues. In DNA form, the CDR3 reads TGCAGTGCTGACGGACTAAACCCTGAGCAGTACTTC. This translates into CSADGLNPEQYF.

V usage is TRBV7-2 and J usage is TRBJ2-2; tentatively, D is TRBD2 (6 bases). The V end lost 1 base, the J end lost 2 bases, and 11 bases lay between the germline ends. Germline V gene sequence: CDR1 SGHTA, CDR2 FQGNSA. This CDR3 has 16 residues. CDR3 nucleotide sequence: TGTGCCAGCAGCTTAGGTCGGGGACTCAACACCGGGGAGCTGTTTTTT. Encoded protein: CASSLGRGLNTGELFF.

The table lists this clonotype with a few counts. CDR3 in DNA: TGCAGCGGACTCGGACAGGGAGGCTTAAATGAGCAGTTCTTC. Its protein product is CSGLGQGGLNEQFF. V is TRBV20-1 and J is TRBJ2-1; TRBD1 agrees at 8 bases. The germline CDR1 and CDR2 sequences are DFQATT and SNEGSKA (reference sequence). The CDR3 loop spans 14 amino acids.

The rearrangement links TRBV5-4 to TRBJ2-2; 11 bases agree with TRBD2. The J segment lost 4 bases and the V segment lost 2 bases, leaving 4 bases of the junction unmatched. The germline CDR1 and CDR2 sequences are SGHNT and YYREEE (reference sequence). This CDR3 has 16 amino acids. The CDR3 sequence is CASSFGTSGITGELFF. CDR3 DNA: TGTGCCAGCAGCTTCGGGACTAGCGGAATCACCGGGGAGCTGTTTTTT.

This clonotype was counted between two and nine times. J is TRBJ1-1 and V is TRBV12-3 or TRBV12-4, with a possible D match to TRBD1 (5 bases). Between the trimmed V and J ends, which lost 3 bases and 9 bases, there was a span of 11 bases. CDR3 length: 12 amino acids. CDR3 in amino acids: CASSFSQGKAFF. CDR3 DNA: TGTGCCAGCAGTTTTTCCCAGGGTAAAGCTTTCTTT.

This clonotype was seen ten or more times. The chain combines TRBV28 with TRBJ1-1, with D unclear. V dropped 5 bases and J dropped 5 bases, with 12 bases sitting between them. Germline V gene data show CDR1 as MDHEN and CDR2 as SYDVKM. The length of the CDR3 is 13 residues. CDR3 coding DNA: TGTGCCAGCAGTGGCCCTCGGCGAACTGAAGCTTTCTTT. Encoded protein: CASSGPRRTEAFF.

This clonotype was counted only a few times. The chain carries TRBV7-9 and TRBJ1-1, with D possibly matching TRBD1 (6 bases). The CDR3 loop spans 12 amino acids. CDR1 and CDR2 (germline): SEHNR, FQNEAQ (reference sequence). Deletions cut 5 bases from V and 6 bases from J, with 10 bases between. The DNA of the CDR3 is TGTGCCAGCAGCCGGGGGACACCTGAAGCTTTCTTT. This encodes CASSRGTPEAFF. The whole variable domain, remainder taken from reference TRBV7-9 and TRBJ1-1, is DTGVSQNPRHKITKRGQNVTFRCDPISEHNRLYWYRQTLGQGPEFLTYFQNEAQLEKSRLLSDRFSAERPKGSFSTLEIQRTEQGDSAMYLCASSRGTPEAFFGQGTRLTVV.

The CDR3 is CASSRVGGGGRELFF. The DNA of the CDR3 is TGCGCCAGCAGCCGAGTCGGCGGGGGGGGTAGGGAGCTGTTTTTT. This chain uses TRBV4-1 with TRBJ2-2, with 9 bases identical to TRBD2. Losses at the gene ends were 4 bases for V and 9 bases for J; bases not matched to a gene: 9. Germline V gives CDR1 MGHRA, CDR2 YSYEKL. There are 15 residues in the CDR3.

This clonotype showed up many times. This chain connects TRBV12-3 or TRBV12-4 to TRBJ2-5; D gene uncertain. CDR3 size: 15 residues. V gave up 3 bases and J gave up 1 base, with 12 bases separating them. The CDR3 spells CASSFQTGVQETQYF. The CDR3 region has the DNA TGTGCCAGCAGTTTTCAGACTGGGGTCCAAGAGACCCAGTACTTC.

The chain joins TRBV15 to TRBJ2-7; D could derive from TRBD1 or TRBD2 (5 bases each). Trimming cost V 5 bases and J 2 bases, with 7 bases left between them. The length of the CDR3 is 12 residues. Germline assignment: CDR1 LNHNV and CDR2 YYDKDF (reference sequence). The CDR3 sequence: CATSQGAYEQYF. CDR3 nucleotides: TGTGCCACCAGCCAGGGAGCCTACGAGCAGTACTTC.

V gene TRBV9 combines with J gene TRBJ1-1, with D maybe TRBD1 (6 bases). Germline CDR1 is SGDLS and CDR2 is YYNGEE. The CDR3 extends over 14 amino acids. V was trimmed by 3 bases and J by 11 bases, leaving 20 bases between them. The chain's CDR3 is CASSGTGTFSEAFF. CDR3 bases: TGTGCCAGCAGCGGCACCGGGACATTTTCGGAGGCTTTCTTT.

The table lists this clonotype with a few counts. The J gene is TRBJ2-5, the V gene TRBV5-1; a weak D match, TRBD1 (6 bases). CDR1 and CDR2 (germline): SGHRS, YFSETQ. The V end was cut by 4 bases, the J end by 3 bases, with 10 bases between. The CDR3 is made up of 13 amino acids. This CDR3 is CASSERQEETQYF. The DNA for the CDR3 is TGCGCCAGCAGCGAGCGACAGGAAGAGACCCAGTACTTC.

This clonotype appeared a few times. The chain employs TRBV2 and TRBJ1-2, with TRBD1 matching over 7 bases. Trimming cost V 6 bases and J 8 bases; bases outside gene matches: 6. The germline V gene encodes CDR1 SNHLY and CDR2 FYNNEI. There are 12 residues in the CDR3. The CDR3: CASSDPGGGYTF. For the CDR3, the DNA is TGTGCCAGCAGCGATCCAGGGGGAGGCTACACCTTC.

This clonotype occurred a few times. The rearrangement uses TRBV4-1 and TRBJ2-2; no definite D call. The germline V gene encodes CDR1 MGHRA and CDR2 YSYEKL. The CDR3 is 15 residues long. Trimming pared 3 bases from V and 1 base from J, leaving 9 bases between. The CDR3 reads CASSQSIENTGELFF. The CDR3 nucleotides are TGCGCCAGCAGCCAGTCCATAGAGAACACCGGGGAGCTGTTTTTT.

The chain links TRBV7-2 to TRBJ2-5; perhaps TRBD2 as D (5 bases). V was shortened by 5 bases and J by 7 bases, with 17 bases between the two germline ends. The CDR3 length is 14 residues. Germline-derived CDR1 and CDR2 are SGHTA and FQGNSA. The DNA of the CDR3 is TGTGCCAGCAGCACAAAGGGAACTAGTCCGACCCAGTACTTC. Residues: CASSTKGTSPTQYF.

This clonotype appeared a few times. J is TRBJ2-7 and V is TRBV18, with D maybe TRBD1 (6 bases). CDR1 and CDR2 (germline): KGHSH, LQKENI. V was pared by 5 bases and J by 2 bases, with 16 bases between. This CDR3 is 15 amino acids long. The DNA for the CDR3 is TGTGCCAGCTCAAAAACCCAGGGGCCCCCCTACGAGCAGTACTTC. This codes for CASSKTQGPPYEQYF.